This passage covers 12 T cell receptor beta chains from one sample sequenced in a study of T cells after yellow fever vaccination. From the 5' RACE reads, TCRdb called clonotypes with MiXCR, one entry per CDR3 protein. Of a few hundred thousand distinct CDR3 sequences listed, 11% were seen once; the top ten hold around 18%. The source material was PBMCs, sampled on the day of the first yellow fever vaccination. These receptors were taken from a man between 18 and 35 years old who received the YFV17D yellow fever vaccine.

This clonotype appeared many times. The chain recombines TRBV6-4 with TRBJ2-3; 8 nucleotides line up with TRBD2. The CDR3 has 15 residues. Per germline, CDR1 MRHNA and CDR2 SNTAGT. J was trimmed by 4 bases and V by 3 bases; bases with no gene match: 6. This chain's CDR3 is CASSETGGAADTQYF. The CDR3 DNA reads TGTGCCAGCAGTGAAACCGGGGGGGCCGCAGATACGCAGTATTTT.

This clonotype was counted between two and nine times. V and J are TRBV27 and TRBJ1-6, with 7 bases aligning to TRBD1. J was trimmed by 13 bases and V by 5 bases; bases with no gene match: 8. CDR1 is MNHEY, CDR2 SMNVEV, per germline (reference sequence). CDR3 length: 13 residues. CDR3 DNA: TGTGCCAGCAGTGACTACAGGGGACGGCCCCTCCACTTT. It is translated as CASSDYRGRPLHF.

J is TRBJ2-3 and V is TRBV24-1; D is ambiguous. The germline CDR1 and CDR2 sequences are KGHDR and SFDVKD. This CDR3 has 15 residues. V lost 4 bases and J lost 0, with 10 bases in between. CDR3 residues: CATSDPPASTDTQYF. The CDR3 coding sequence is TGTGCCACCAGTGACCCCCCGGCGAGCACAGATACGCAGTATTTT.

A few counts support this clonotype. The genes are TRBV27 and TRBJ1-2; tentatively, D is TRBD1 (5 bases). V gave up 1 base and J gave up 3 bases, with 12 bases separating them. Germline lookup yields CDR1 MNHEY and CDR2 SMNVEV (reference sequence). This CDR3 contains 15 residues. The CDR3 here is CASSLFGLGDYGYTF. CDR3 coding DNA: TGTGCCAGCAGTTTATTCGGACTAGGGGACTATGGCTACACCTTC.

This chain joins TRBV7-9 and TRBJ2-2; D is unclear. The CDR3 sequence is 13 residues long. CDR1 SEHNR and CDR2 FQNEAQ come from the germline V gene (reference sequence). V lost 4 bases to trimming and J lost 5 bases, with 8 bases between them. The CDR3 coding sequence is TGTGCCAGCAGCTACGACGGGACCGGGGAGCTGTTTTTT. It codes for CASSYDGTGELFF.

The CDR3, as DNA: TGCAGTGCTAGGCAGGGGGCAGGTAACGAGCAGTACTTC. Amino acids: CSARQGAGNEQYF. The chain links TRBV20-1 to TRBJ2-7, with TRBD1 matching 8 bases. The CDR3 has 13 residues. V was pared by 3 bases and J by 5 bases, with 6 bases of the junction left unmatched. Germline loops: CDR1 DFQATT, CDR2 SNEGSKA (reference sequence).

This clonotype was detected ten times or more. The chain combines TRBV29-1 with TRBJ2-1; 9 bases are a match to TRBD2. V was clipped by 0 bases and J by 10 bases; unmatched bases: 10. This CDR3 comprises 15 residues. Germline assignment: CDR1 SQVTM and CDR2 ANQGSEA. The CDR3 is CSVEDEGGGVFEQFF. CDR3 in DNA: TGCAGCGTTGAAGATGAAGGCGGGGGGGTCTTCGAGCAGTTCTTC.

The V gene is TRBV9, the J gene TRBJ2-6; D is perhaps TRBD1 or TRBD2 (5 bases each). CDR1 and CDR2 from the germline V gene are SGDLS and YYNGEE. CDR3 length: 16 residues. V lost 4 bases and J 2 bases, leaving 13 bases between the germline ends. CDR3 sequence (DNA): TGTGCCAGCAGCCCACCGTTGGGGGCTGGGGCCAACGTCCTGACTTTC. Its translation: CASSPPLGAGANVLTF.

This clonotype was detected only a few times. The J gene is TRBJ1-5, the V gene TRBV20-1; tentatively, D is TRBD1 (5 bases). Germline V CDR1 and CDR2: DFQATT, SNEGSKA (reference sequence). Trimming took 1 base from V and 1 from J, leaving 8 bases between them. This CDR3 is built from 14 residues. CDR3 loop: CSARGGGSNQPQHF. CDR3 coding DNA: TGCAGTGCTAGAGGGGGGGGGAGCAATCAGCCCCAGCATTTT.

The gene calls are TRBV5-4 and TRBJ2-3; 12 bases map to TRBD2. With 0 bases clipped from V and 9 bases from J, the junction kept 8 bases outside the gene matches. The CDR3 runs to 16 residues. Germline V gene sequence: CDR1 SGHNT, CDR2 YYREEE (reference sequence). The CDR3 DNA sequence: TGTGCCAGCAGCTTGGGGGCGACTAGCGGGGGTATGACGCAGTATTTT. Translation: CASSLGATSGGMTQYF.

This clonotype was observed a few times. The chain links TRBV7-2 to TRBJ2-1, with TRBD2 matching 10 bases. The CDR3 contains 16 residues. Germline-derived CDR1 and CDR2 are SGHTA and FQGNSA. J was trimmed by 6 bases and V by 1 base; bases with no gene match: 6. Here the CDR3 DNA reads TGTGCCAGCAGCTTAGTAGTGGCTAGCGGGAGCAATGAGCAGTTCTTC. Residues: CASSLVVASGSNEQFF.

This clonotype was detected a few times. The chain is built from TRBV7-9 and TRBJ2-1, with 9 bases matching TRBD1. The germline gives CDR1 SEHNR, CDR2 FQNEAQ (reference sequence). The CDR3 has 15 amino acids. Germline trimming cut 4 bases from V and 2 bases from J; bases unmatched to any gene: 3. Here the CDR3 DNA reads TGTGCCAGCAGCTCGGACAGGGGACCCTACAATGAGCAGTTCTTC. The encoded protein is CASSSDRGPYNEQFF.